These T cell receptor beta chains were read from a single sample in a study of radiotherapy plus CTLA-4 blockade in lung cancer. Profiling relied on immunoSEQ multiplex PCR, and the TCRdb table lists in-frame clones only, not all of them. This sample yields some 48,000 clones, of which approximately 86% are seen a single time; 15% to 20% belongs to the top ten. The sample was peripheral blood, taken from a patient treated with radiotherapy plus ipilimumab. Receptors were obtained from a human donor with non-small cell lung cancer that progressed on radiotherapy plus ipilimumab. Some clones in this sample may be carry-over from other donors' samples. CDR3s leave out the opening cysteine and the closing phenylalanine or tryptophan. Size is stated for part of the rows, as once, few or many counts, or as a class when the clone is expanded.

>TRBV27|few
ASKRMGQGAKNTEAF
>TRBV14|NA
ASSQVSRWRDTIY
>TRBV7-9|NA
ASSLFSGEYNEQF
>TRBV10-1|NA
ASAGQSGEKLF
>TRBV16|NA
ASSLRTDEAF
>TRBV7-3|NA
ASSLRLAGDTQY
>TRBV5-1|NA
ASGRQWGGSGGEQF
>TRBV30|NA
AWTLAGGGRDEQY
>TRBV28|NA
ASSLPTGGSYEQY
>TRBV5-1|NA
ASSLGQGERETAEAF
>TRBV4-1|NA
ASSQGVAGGYEQF
>TRBV29-1|NA
SVELGTGSSYNEQF
>TRBV29-1|large
SVEGTSGFNEQF
>TRBV5-6|NA
ASSLELKETQY
>TRBV6-6|NA
ASLAGGSYNEQF
>TRBV2|NA
ASSYLSGGMDTQY
>TRBV19|NA
ASSAGTANTGELF
>TRBV7-2|NA
ASSLGGSGETDTQY
>TRBV11-3|once
ASSLASGYNEQF
>TRBV5-1|NA
ASSLPSGRTSTDTQY
>TRBV29-1|NA
SVGREDWSGELF
>TRBV19|NA
ASSASGTDTQY
>TRBV5-1|NA
ASSSGQGPYEQY
>TRBV19|NA
ANRQGATEAF
>TRBV18|once
ASSPPGQGVWGYT
>TRBV5-1|once
ASSYRGGWDEQF
>TRBV27|NA
ASSLSGLGKLF
>TRBV5-1|once
ASSLGANSNEKLF
>TRBV2|NA
ASSGVPGGEAF
>TRBV6-1|NA
ASSATRIYSSYNEQF
>TRBV30|few
AWAGPRRALGTEAF
>TRBV9|NA
ASSVASTEAF
>TRBV18|NA
ASSGDRANSGANVLT
>TRBV6-1|NA
ASSDVAGGADYGYT
>TRBV27|NA
ASRIIAGGSYEQY
>TRBV9|NA
ASSVGDTDTQY
>TRBV5-6|NA
ASSRTGNQPQH
>TRBV21-1|once
ASSKDGSSGTGELF
>TRBV7-2|NA
ASSQVSGEAF
>TRBV10-1|NA
ASRDRVRTGELF
>TRBV18|NA
ASSPPTGRNGYT
>TRBV5-1|once
ASSLDRRDIEQF
>TRBV27|NA
ARGRGRITYNEQF
>TRBV27|NA
ASSLGTSTNNEQF
>TRBV6-1|NA
ASSGTGGGNQPQH
>TRBV5-1|NA
ASSASERAEQY